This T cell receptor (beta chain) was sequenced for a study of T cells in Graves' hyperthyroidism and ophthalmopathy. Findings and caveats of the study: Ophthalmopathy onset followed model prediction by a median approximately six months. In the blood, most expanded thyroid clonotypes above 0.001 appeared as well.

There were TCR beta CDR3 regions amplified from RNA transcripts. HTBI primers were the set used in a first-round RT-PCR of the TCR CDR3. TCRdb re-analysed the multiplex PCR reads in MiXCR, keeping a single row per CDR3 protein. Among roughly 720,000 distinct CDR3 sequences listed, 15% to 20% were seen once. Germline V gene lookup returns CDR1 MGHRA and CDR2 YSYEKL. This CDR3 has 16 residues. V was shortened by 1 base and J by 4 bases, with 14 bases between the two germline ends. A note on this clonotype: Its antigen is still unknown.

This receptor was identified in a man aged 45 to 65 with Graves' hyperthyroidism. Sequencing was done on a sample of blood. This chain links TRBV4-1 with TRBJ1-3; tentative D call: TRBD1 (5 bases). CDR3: CASSQVEGLWGNTIYF. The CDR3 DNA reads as TGCGCCAGCAGCCAAGTTGAGGGGCTTTGGGGAAACACCATATATTTT.